This T cell receptor (beta chain) was sequenced in a study of CD4+ T cells in melanoma. CDR3 length: 14 amino acids. Germline loops: CDR1 MNHNY, CDR2 SVGAGI (reference sequence). Measured with immunoSEQ multiplex PCR; TCRdb has only the in-frame clones, and not every one. Of about 50,000 clones listed, 80% to 90% are singletons. The sample consisted of peripheral blood. V is TRBV6-6 and J is TRBJ2-5, with 7 positions matching TRBD1. The J call may be in error: the DNA end matches TRBJ2-7 better. The receptor was derived from a human donor with melanoma. The CDR3 DNA reads as TGTGCCAGCAGGATGACAGGGATCTCCTACGAGCAGTACTTC. Its protein is CASRMTGISYEQYF.